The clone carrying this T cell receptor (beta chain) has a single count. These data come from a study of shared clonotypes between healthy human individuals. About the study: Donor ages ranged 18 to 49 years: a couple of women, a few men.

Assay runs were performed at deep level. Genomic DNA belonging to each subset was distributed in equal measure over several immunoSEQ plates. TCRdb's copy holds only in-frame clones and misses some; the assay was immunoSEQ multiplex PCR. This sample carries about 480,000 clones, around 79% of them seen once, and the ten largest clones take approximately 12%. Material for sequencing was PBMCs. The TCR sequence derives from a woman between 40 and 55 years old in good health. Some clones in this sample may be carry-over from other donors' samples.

CDR3 nucleotide sequence: TGTGCCAGCAGTGCCGAGGCCAAAAACATTCAGTACTTC. This translates into CASSAEAKNIQYF. The gene calls are TRBV2 and TRBJ2-4; D remains ambiguous. V was shortened by 4 bases and J by 1 base, with 5 bases between the two germline ends. In germline, CDR1 is SNHLY, CDR2 FYNNEI. The CDR3 extends over 13 amino acids.